This entry lists 18 T cell receptor beta chains sequenced from one sample in a study of blood T cells in healthy people across ages. Alongside a J-beta primer mix, a sample-barcoded 5' primer served in a second PCR lasting about 7 to 12 cycles. TCRdb re-called the 5' RACE reads with MiXCR, one entry per CDR3 protein. The table has about 1.6 million distinct CDR3 sequences, around 36% seen once. Material: blood. The source is a woman in her twenties or thirties in good health.

The chain joins TRBV21-1 to TRBJ1-1. TRBV21-1 is labeled a pseudogene. CDR3 length: 12 residues. The CDR3 loop is CAPAWPGFEAFF. CDR3 nucleotides: TGTGCCCCAGCGTGGCCTGGGTTTGAAGCTTTCTTT.

Remarks on this clonotype: A clone one base away is much larger, so this may be a read error. The chain uses TRBV29-1 and TRBJ2-4, with a possible D match to TRBD1 (5 bases). This CDR3 has 14 amino acids. Germline values: CDR1 SQVTM, CDR2 ANQGSEA. Trimming pared 4 bases from V and 3 bases from J, leaving 13 bases between. CDR3 DNA: TGCAGCGTTGTAGTGGGGCAAGGCAAAAACATTCAGTACTTC. Encoded protein: CSVVVGQGKNIQYF.

This chain uses TRBV2 with TRBJ2-1; D assignment may be TRBD1 or TRBD2 (6 bases each). Germline V gene data show CDR1 as SNHLY and CDR2 as FYNNEI. The CDR3 is 13 amino acids. V lost 3 bases and J 10 bases, leaving 13 bases between the germline ends. CDR3 DNA sequence: TGTGCCAGCAGTGAGGGGGGCGTAGGCGAGCAGTTCTTC. It is translated as CASSEGGVGEQFF.

This clonotype has only a few counts. The chain links TRBV15 to TRBJ2-3; unclear D gene. The germline CDR1 and CDR2 sequences are LNHNV and YYDKDF (reference sequence). V was pared by 2 bases and J by 2 bases, with 5 bases between. The CDR3 runs to 13 residues. CDR3 coding DNA: TGTGCCACCAGCAGAAGTCTCACAGATACGCAGTATTTT. It codes for CATSRSLTDTQYF.

A few counts support this clonotype. The chain joins TRBV20-1 to TRBJ2-1; 7 bases map to TRBD2. CDR3 size: 20 residues. CDR1 and CDR2 (germline): DFQATT, SNEGSKA (reference sequence). J was trimmed by 0 bases and V by 0 bases; bases with no gene match: 17. CDR3 region: CSARDGMLAAKLSSYNEQFF. The CDR3 coding sequence is TGCAGTGCTAGAGATGGAATGCTAGCGGCCAAACTAAGCTCCTACAATGAGCAGTTCTTC.

This clonotype was found once. The chain recombines TRBV20-1 with TRBJ1-5; D uncertain. The CDR3 spans 13 residues. Trimming left V 4 bases short and J 4 bases short, with 11 bases between. Germline V gene data show CDR1 as DFQATT and CDR2 as SNEGSKA (reference sequence). CDR3 region: CSANRDKNQPQHF. DNA for the CDR3: TGCAGTGCTAATCGGGATAAGAATCAGCCCCAGCATTTT.

The chain has TRBV7-6 and TRBJ1-6; no clear D gene. The CDR3 has 15 residues. The V end lost 3 bases, the J end lost 6 bases, and 12 bases lay between the germline ends. Germline V CDR1 and CDR2: SGHVS, FNYEAQ. The CDR3: CASSLTPTGNSPLHF. DNA for the CDR3: TGTGCCAGCAGCTTGACACCTACTGGTAATTCACCCCTCCACTTT.

The chain couples TRBV7-9 to TRBJ2-6; no firm D call. CDR3 length: 11 residues. The V and J ends lost 8 bases and 5 bases respectively, with 4 bases between them. Germline CDR1 SEHNR, CDR2 FQNEAQ (reference sequence). In nucleotides, the CDR3 is TGTGCCAGCCGGCGGGCCAACGTCCTGACTTTC. It codes for CASRRANVLTF.

This chain uses TRBV4-1 with TRBJ1-1; D might be TRBD1 (5 bases). Trimming cost V 5 bases and J 0 bases, with 13 bases left between them. Germline lookup yields CDR1 MGHRA and CDR2 YSYEKL. The CDR3 is 15 residues long. The CDR3 here is CASSWGTRMNTEAFF. CDR3 DNA: TGCGCCAGCAGCTGGGGGACTCGCATGAACACTGAAGCTTTCTTT.

This clonotype was counted only a few times. One end of the junction is discordant with germline, which a read error may explain. V and J are TRBV15 and TRBJ1-4; unclear D gene. The germline CDR1 and CDR2 sequences are LNHNV and YYDKDF (reference sequence). The CDR3 has 14 residues. The CDR3 loop is CAASRDATNEKLFF. The CDR3 nucleotides read TGTGCCGCCAGCAGAGACGCAACTAATGAAAAACTGTTTTTT.

The chain combines TRBV20-1 with TRBJ1-4; D is uncertain. V shed 3 bases and J shed 4 bases, with 3 bases lying between them. CDR3 length equals 11 residues. The germline V gene has CDR1 DFQATT and CDR2 SNEGSKA (reference sequence). This CDR3 is CSARSNEKLFF. CDR3 DNA sequence: TGCAGTGCTAGGAGTAATGAAAAACTGTTTTTT.

This clonotype showed up just a few times. The genes are TRBV2 and TRBJ1-2; D perhaps matches TRBD1 (6 bases). The germline V and J ends were trimmed by 7 bases and 2 bases, with 14 bases remaining between them. Looked up from germline, CDR1 is SNHLY and CDR2 is FYNNEI. This CDR3 spans 14 amino acids. DNA for the CDR3: TGTGCCAGCACTGGACAGCTAACAAACTATGGCTACACCTTC. Encoded protein: CASTGQLTNYGYTF. The whole variable domain, filled in from reference TRBV2 and TRBJ1-2, reads EPEVTQTPSHQVTQMGQEVILRCVPISNHLYFYWYRQILGQKVEFLVSFYNNEISEKSEIFDDQFSVERPDGSNFTLKIRSTKLEDSAMYFCASTGQLTNYGYTFGSGTRLTVV.

This clonotype was seen only a few times. This rearrangement joins TRBV29-1 to TRBJ2-1; 9 nucleotides line up with TRBD2. This CDR3 region has 14 residues. Germline V gene data show CDR1 as SQVTM and CDR2 as ANQGSEA. V was pared by 6 bases and J by 5 bases, with 8 bases of the junction left unmatched. CDR3 residues: CSVDAGLANNEQFF. DNA for the CDR3: TGCAGCGTAGATGCTGGACTAGCGAACAATGAGCAGTTCTTC.

This clonotype was seen once. This chain links TRBV20-1 with TRBJ1-6; 10 nucleotides line up with TRBD1. CDR3 length equals 15 residues. The V gene end was trimmed by 5 bases and the J gene end by 7 bases; junction bases not matched to a gene: 8. Germline values: CDR1 DFQATT, CDR2 SNEGSKA (reference sequence). CDR3 loop: CSAQTGGAVNSPLHF. CDR3 nucleotides: TGCAGTGCTCAGACAGGGGGCGCGGTCAATTCACCCCTCCACTTT.

Remarks on this clonotype: At one of its ends the junction is not consistent with the germline gene, which may arise from a read error. CDR3 in amino acids: CAGSFGQGSDIQYF. The CDR3, as DNA: TGTGCCGGCAGCTTTGGTCAGGGATCGGACATTCAGTACTTC. The chain links TRBV5-6 to TRBJ2-4; D is perhaps TRBD1 (5 bases). The germline gives CDR1 SGHDT, CDR2 YYEEEE. CDR3 length equals 14 residues.

The V gene is TRBV27, the J gene TRBJ2-1; TRBD1 might be the D (5 bases). The CDR3 spans 14 residues. Germline V gene data show CDR1 as MNHEY and CDR2 as SMNVEV (reference sequence). V shed 3 bases and J shed 2 bases, with 8 bases lying between them. The CDR3 bases are TGTGCCAGCAGTTTCAGGGTGCCCTACAATGAGCAGTTCTTC. The encoded protein is CASSFRVPYNEQFF.

This clonotype showed up just a few times. V is TRBV6-6 and J is TRBJ2-1; the match to TRBD2 covers 11 bases. Germline CDR1 and CDR2: MNHNY and SVGAGI (reference sequence). Unmatched junction bases numbered 1, after V lost 2 bases and J lost 4 bases. The CDR3 runs 15 residues. The CDR3 coding sequence is TGTGCCAGCAGTTACAGACTAGCGGGGTACAATGAGCAGTTCTTC. Its translation is CASSYRLAGYNEQFF.

The V gene is TRBV6-1, the J gene TRBJ2-7; D perhaps matches TRBD1 (5 bases). CDR1 and CDR2 from the germline V gene are MNHNS and SASEGT. The CDR3 contains 14 residues. The V end was cut by 6 bases, the J end by 1 base, with 13 bases between. The CDR3 loop is CASRTETGSYEQYF. In DNA form, the CDR3 reads TGTGCCAGCAGGACCGAAACAGGATCCTACGAGCAGTACTTC.